The clone carrying this T cell receptor beta chain appeared once. The source of the sample is a study of control samples from healthy donors and cancer patients. Sequenced by immunoSEQ multiplex PCR; TCRdb stores in-frame clones only, minus some. The table shows approximately 150,000 clones, with around 94% occurring only once. J gave up 9 bases and V 3 bases, and 13 bases lay outside the gene matches. Looked up from germline, CDR1 is SGHRS and CDR2 is YFSETQ. The CDR3 loop spans 15 amino acids. Sequenced sample: blood. This clonotype was sampled from a man aged 35-49 years in good health. V gene TRBV5-1 combines with J gene TRBJ2-7, with 9 bases identical to TRBD1. CDR3: CASSSPGQGYSGQYF. The DNA for the CDR3 is TGCGCCAGCAGCTCTCCGGGACAGGGTTATTCGGGGCAGTACTTC.